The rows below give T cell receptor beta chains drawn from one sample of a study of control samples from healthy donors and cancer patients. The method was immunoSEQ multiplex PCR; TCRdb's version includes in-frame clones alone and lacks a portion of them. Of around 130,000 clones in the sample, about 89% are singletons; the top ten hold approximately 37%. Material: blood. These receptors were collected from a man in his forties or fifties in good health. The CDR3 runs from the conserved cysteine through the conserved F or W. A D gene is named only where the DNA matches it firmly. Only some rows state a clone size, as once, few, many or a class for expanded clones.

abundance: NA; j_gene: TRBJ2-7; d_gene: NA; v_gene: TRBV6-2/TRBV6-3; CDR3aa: CASSYSPQVPSYEQYF; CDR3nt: TGTGCCAGCAGTTACTCGCCCCAGGTACCCTCCTACGAGCAGTACTTC
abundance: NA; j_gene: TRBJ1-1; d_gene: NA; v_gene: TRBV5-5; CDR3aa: CASSPGQTRGNTEAFF; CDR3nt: TGTGCCAGCAGCCCCGGACAGACCCGGGGGAACACTGAAGCTTTCTTT
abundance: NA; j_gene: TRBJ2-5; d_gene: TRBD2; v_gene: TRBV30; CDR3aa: CAWDRGGAHPQETQYF; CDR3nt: TGTGCCTGGGATCGGGGGGGAGCTCACCCCCAAGAGACCCAGTACTTC
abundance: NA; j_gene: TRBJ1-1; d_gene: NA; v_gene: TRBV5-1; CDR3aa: CASSPGQMNTEAFF; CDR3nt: TGCGCCAGCAGCCCCGGACAGATGAACACTGAAGCTTTCTTT
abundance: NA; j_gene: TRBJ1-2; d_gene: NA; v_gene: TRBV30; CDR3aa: CAWSVGGFNYGYTF; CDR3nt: TGTGCCTGGAGTGTTGGAGGGTTTAACTATGGCTACACCTTC
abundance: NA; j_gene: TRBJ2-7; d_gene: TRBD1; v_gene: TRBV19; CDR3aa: CASSIQTGGYEQYF; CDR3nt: TGTGCCAGTAGTATTCAGACAGGGGGCTACGAGCAGTACTTC
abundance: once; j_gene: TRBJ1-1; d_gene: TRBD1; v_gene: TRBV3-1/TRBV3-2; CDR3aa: CASSQGQGAGAFF; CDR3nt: TGTGCCAGCAGCCAAGGCCAGGGGGCAGGAGCTTTCTTT
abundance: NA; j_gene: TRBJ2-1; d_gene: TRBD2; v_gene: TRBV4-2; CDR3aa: CASSQEYPGGGVLEQFF; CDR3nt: TGTGCCAGCAGCCAAGAGTATCCTGGCGGGGGGGTTCTTGAGCAGTTCTTC
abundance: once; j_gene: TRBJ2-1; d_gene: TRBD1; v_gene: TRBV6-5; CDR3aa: CASSYSIGTGGNEQFF; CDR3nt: TGTGCCAGCAGTTACTCGATAGGGACAGGGGGCAATGAGCAGTTCTTC
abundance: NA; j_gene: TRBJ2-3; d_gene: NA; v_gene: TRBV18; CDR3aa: CASSPETYTDTQYF; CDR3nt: TGTGCCAGCTCACCTGAGACGTACACAGATACGCAGTATTTT
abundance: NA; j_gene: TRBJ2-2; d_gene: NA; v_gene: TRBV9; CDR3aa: CASSEPVGDRTGELFF; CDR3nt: TGTGCCAGCAGCGAACCCGTAGGGGATCGCACCGGGGAGCTGTTTTTT
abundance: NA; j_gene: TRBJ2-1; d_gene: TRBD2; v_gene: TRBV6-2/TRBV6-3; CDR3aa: CASSPGLVPYNEQFF; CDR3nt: TGTGCCAGCAGCCCTGGACTAGTCCCCTACAATGAGCAGTTCTTC
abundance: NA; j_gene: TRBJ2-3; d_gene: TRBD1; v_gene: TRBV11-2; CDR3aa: CASSSGQGLTDTQYF; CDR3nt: TGTGCCAGCAGCTCTGGACAGGGCCTCACAGATACGCAGTATTTT
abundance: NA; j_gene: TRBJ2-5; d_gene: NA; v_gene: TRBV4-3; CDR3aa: CASSQVAVAGFDETQYF; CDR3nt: TGCGCCAGCAGCCAAGTAGCTGTCGCGGGATTTGATGAGACCCAGTACTTC
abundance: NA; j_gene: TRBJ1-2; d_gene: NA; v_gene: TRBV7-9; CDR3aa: CASTTPPEGYTF; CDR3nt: TGTGCCAGCACCACCCCCCCGGAGGGCTACACCTTC
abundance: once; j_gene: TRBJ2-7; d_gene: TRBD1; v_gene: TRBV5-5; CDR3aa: CASSSDRASSYEQYF; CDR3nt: TGTGCCAGCAGCTCCGACAGGGCTTCTTCCTACGAGCAGTACTTC
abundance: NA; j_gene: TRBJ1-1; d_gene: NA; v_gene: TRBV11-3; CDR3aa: CASSLDAAPGTEAFF; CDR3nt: TGTGCCAGCAGCTTAGATGCAGCTCCAGGCACTGAAGCTTTCTTT
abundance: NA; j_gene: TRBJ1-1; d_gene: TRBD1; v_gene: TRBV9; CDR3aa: CASSPRQGANTEAFF; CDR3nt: TGTGCCAGCAGCCCGAGACAGGGGGCGAACACTGAAGCTTTCTTT
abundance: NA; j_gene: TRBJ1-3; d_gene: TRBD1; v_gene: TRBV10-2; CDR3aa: CASSPGTGAGNTIYF; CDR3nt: TGCGCCAGCAGTCCCGGGACAGGGGCTGGAAACACCATATATTTT
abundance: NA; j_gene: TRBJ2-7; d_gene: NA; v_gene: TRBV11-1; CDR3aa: CASSPTGHHYEQYF; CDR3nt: TGTGCCAGCAGCCCTACGGGACACCATTACGAGCAGTACTTC
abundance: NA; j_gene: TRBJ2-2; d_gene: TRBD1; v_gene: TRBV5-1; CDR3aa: CASRAGGADTGELFF; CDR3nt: TGCGCCAGCAGGGCAGGGGGCGCCGACACCGGGGAGCTGTTTTTT
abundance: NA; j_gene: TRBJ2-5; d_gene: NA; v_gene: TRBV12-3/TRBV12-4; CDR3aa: CASSLTSQETQYF; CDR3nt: TGTGCCAGCAGCCTAACTAGTCAAGAGACCCAGTACTTC
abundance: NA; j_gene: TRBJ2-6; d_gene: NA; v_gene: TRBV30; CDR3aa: CAWGQSGANVLTF; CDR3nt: TGTGCCTGGGGGCAATCTGGGGCCAACGTCCTGACTTTC
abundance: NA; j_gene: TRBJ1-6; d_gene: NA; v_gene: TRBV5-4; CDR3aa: CASSLYSENSPLHF; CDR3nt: TGTGCCAGCAGCTTGTATTCCGAGAATTCACCCCTCCACTTT
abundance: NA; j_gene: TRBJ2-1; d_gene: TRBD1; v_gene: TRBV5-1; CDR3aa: CASSLEGQGNGEQFF; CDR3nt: TGCGCCAGCAGCTTGGAGGGACAGGGAAACGGTGAGCAGTTCTTC
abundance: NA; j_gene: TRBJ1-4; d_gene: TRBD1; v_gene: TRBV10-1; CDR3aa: CASIPPTGGELFF; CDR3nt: TGCGCCAGCATCCCACCGACAGGGGGAGAACTGTTTTTT
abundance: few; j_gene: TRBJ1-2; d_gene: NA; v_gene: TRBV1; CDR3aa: CTSRLGQGGGYTF; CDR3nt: TGCACCAGCAGACTTGGACAGGGAGGTGGCTACACCTTC
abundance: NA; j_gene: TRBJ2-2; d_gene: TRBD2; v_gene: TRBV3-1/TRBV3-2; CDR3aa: CASSPREPGLAGKGNTGELFF; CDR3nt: TGTGCCAGCAGCCCCCGGGAACCGGGACTAGCGGGGAAGGGGAACACCGGGGAGCTGTTTTTT
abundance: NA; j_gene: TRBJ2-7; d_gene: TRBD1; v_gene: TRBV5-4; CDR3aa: CASSLGTGSSYEQYF; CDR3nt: TGTGCCAGCAGCTTGGGGACAGGTAGCTCCTACGAGCAGTACTTC
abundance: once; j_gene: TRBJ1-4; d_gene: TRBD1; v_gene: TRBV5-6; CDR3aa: CASTWTGGAGEKLFF; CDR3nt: TGTGCCAGCACTTGGACAGGGGGCGCGGGTGAAAAACTGTTTTTT
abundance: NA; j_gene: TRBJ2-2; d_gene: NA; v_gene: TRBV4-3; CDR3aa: CASSQGITAANTGELFF; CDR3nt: TGCGCCAGCAGCCAAGGTATAACTGCTGCGAACACCGGGGAGCTGTTTTTT
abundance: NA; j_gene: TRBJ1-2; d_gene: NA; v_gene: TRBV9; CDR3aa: CASSVLGGLNYGYTF; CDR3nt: TGTGCCAGCAGCGTACTCGGGGGTCTCAACTATGGCTACACCTTC
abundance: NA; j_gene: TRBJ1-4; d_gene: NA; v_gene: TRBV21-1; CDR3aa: CASSKRAGAKLFF; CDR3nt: TGTGCCAGCAGCAAACGGGCAGGGGCAAAACTGTTTTTT
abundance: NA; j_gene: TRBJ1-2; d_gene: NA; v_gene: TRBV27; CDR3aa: CASSLKGGYTF; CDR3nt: TGTGCCAGCAGTTTAAAAGGTGGCTACACCTTC
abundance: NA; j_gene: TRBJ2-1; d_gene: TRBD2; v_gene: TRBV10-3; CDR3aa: CAISESDGLAGGRYNEQFF; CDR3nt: TGTGCCATCAGTGAGTCGGATGGACTAGCGGGGGGGAGATACAATGAGCAGTTCTTC
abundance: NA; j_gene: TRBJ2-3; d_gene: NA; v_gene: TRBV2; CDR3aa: CASTLRGGADTQYF; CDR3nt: TGTGCCAGCACGCTGCGGGGTGGGGCAGATACGCAGTATTTT
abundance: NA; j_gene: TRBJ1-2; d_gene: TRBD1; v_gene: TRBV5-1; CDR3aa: CASSFEGARASNYGYTF; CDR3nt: TGCGCCAGCAGCTTCGAGGGGGCACGCGCTTCCAACTATGGCTACACCTTC
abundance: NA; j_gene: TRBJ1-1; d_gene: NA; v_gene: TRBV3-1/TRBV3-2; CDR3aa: CASSQGVGGSTTEAFF; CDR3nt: TGTGCCAGCAGCCAAGGGGTGGGAGGCAGCACCACTGAAGCTTTCTTT
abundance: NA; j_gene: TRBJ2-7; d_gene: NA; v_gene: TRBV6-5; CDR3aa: CASSPGSEQYF; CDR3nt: TGTGCCAGCAGTCCGGGGAGCGAGCAGTACTTC
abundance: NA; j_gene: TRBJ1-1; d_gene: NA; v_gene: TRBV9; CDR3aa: CASSAWEGKNTEAFF; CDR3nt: TGTGCCAGCAGCGCCTGGGAGGGGAAGAACACTGAAGCTTTCTTT
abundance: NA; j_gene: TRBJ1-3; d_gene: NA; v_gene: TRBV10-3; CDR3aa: CAISESGIESSGNTIYF; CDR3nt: TGTGCCATCAGTGAGTCGGGTATAGAGAGCTCTGGAAACACCATATATTTT